Listed here are 26 T cell receptor beta chains from one sample, sequenced in a study of T cells in Graves' hyperthyroidism and ophthalmopathy. Using RNA transcripts as the source, TCR beta CDR3 regions were amplified. In the first-round RT-PCR of the TCR CDR3, the HTBI primer set was used. TCRdb called the multiplex PCR reads again in MiXCR, with one record for every CDR3 protein. The table includes 500,000 to 750,000 distinct CDR3 sequences, 11% to 15% detected once. Material: blood. These receptors were collected from a woman younger than 30 with Graves' ophthalmopathy.

This clonotype was seen repeatedly, ten times or more. The chain links TRBV7-9 to TRBJ2-3, with 10 positions matching TRBD2. The CDR3 has 15 residues. V lost 5 bases to trimming and J lost 3 bases; unmatched junction nucleotides: 5. Germline CDR1 and CDR2: SEHNR and FQNEAQ (reference sequence). The CDR3 loop reads CASSPGTSVTDTQYF. In DNA, the CDR3 is TGTGCCAGCAGCCCCGGGACTAGCGTTACAGATACGCAGTATTTT.

This clonotype was counted many times. V and J are TRBV6-1 and TRBJ1-5; 11 nucleotides match TRBD1. Germline V CDR1 and CDR2: MNHNS, SASEGT. CDR3 length: 15 amino acids. V gave up 7 bases and J gave up 1 base; unmatched junction bases: 3. Written as DNA, the CDR3 is TGTGCCAGCATTGGACAGGGGGCAAGCAATCAGCCCCAGCATTTT. Translating gives CASIGQGASNQPQHF.

Many counts were recorded for this clonotype. The chain uses TRBV18 and TRBJ2-3; unclear D gene. Trimming shortened V by 2 bases and J by 4 bases, and 4 bases separated the two germline ends. Germline CDR1 is KGHSH and CDR2 is LQKENI. The CDR3 is made up of 12 amino acids. CDR3 loop: CASSPTSDTQYF. The CDR3, as DNA: TGTGCCAGCTCACCAACATCAGATACGCAGTATTTT.

Remarks on this clonotype: It may be a read error: a sequence one base away is much more abundant. This chain joins TRBV6-2 or TRBV6-3 and TRBJ2-2; no firm D call. V was shortened by 5 bases and J by 1 base, with 11 bases between the two germline ends. Germline loops: CDR1 MNHEY, CDR2 SVGEGT. The CDR3 runs 15 residues. This CDR3 reads CASSHGWRNTGELFF. CDR3 coding DNA: TGTGCCAGCAGTCATGGGTGGCGGAACACCGGGGAGCTGTTTTTT.

The table lists this clonotype with a few counts. The chain employs TRBV7-9 and TRBJ2-3; 13 bases map to TRBD2. This CDR3 spans 19 amino acids. Germline V gene data show CDR1 as SEHNR and CDR2 as FQNEAQ (reference sequence). V dropped 1 base and J dropped 2; count of bases not matched to a gene: 9. CDR3 sequence: CASSLVTGTSGTLTDTQYF. CDR3 nucleotide sequence: TGTGCCAGCAGCTTAGTGACCGGGACTAGCGGGACCCTCACAGATACGCAGTATTTT. Combining the CDR3 with reference TRBV7-9 and TRBJ2-3 gives the whole variable domain DTGVSQNPRHKITKRGQNVTFRCDPISEHNRLYWYRQTLGQGPEFLTYFQNEAQLEKSRLLSDRFSAERPKGSFSTLEIQRTEQGDSAMYLCASSLVTGTSGTLTDTQYFGPGTRLTVL.

This sequence joins TRBV6-1 and TRBJ2-7; a possible D gene is TRBD2 (6 bases). This CDR3 is built from 11 residues. Trimming pared 7 bases from V and 6 bases from J, leaving 10 bases between. CDR1 is MNHNS, CDR2 SASEGT, per germline. The DNA for the CDR3 is TGTGCCAGCACGGAGGGAATCGAGCAGTACTTC. Its translation: CASTEGIEQYF.

The rearrangement joins TRBV19 to TRBJ1-1; 9 nucleotides agree with TRBD1. Germline CDR1 is LNHDA and CDR2 is SQIVND (reference sequence). V shed 5 bases and J 10 bases; nucleotides not matched to a gene: 11. The CDR3 length is 14 residues. The CDR3 coding sequence is TGTGCCAGTAGTGCGACAGGGGGAAGGTGGGGAGCTTTCTTT. Translating gives CASSATGGRWGAFF.

This clonotype has a count of ten or more. The chain has TRBV7-9 and TRBJ2-3, with 8 bases identical to TRBD1. Germline V gives CDR1 SEHNR, CDR2 FQNEAQ (reference sequence). After removal of 4 bases from V and 4 bases from J, the junction contained 16 bases not matched to a gene. The CDR3 has 18 amino acids. CDR3 in amino acids: CASSSGKGLGQGSDTQYF. The CDR3 DNA sequence: TGTGCCAGCAGCTCCGGCAAGGGTCTAGGACAGGGATCAGATACGCAGTATTTT.

This clonotype has a count of ten or more. The V and J genes are TRBV28 and TRBJ2-1, with D possibly being TRBD2 (5 bases). V gave up 4 bases and J gave up 1 base, with 17 bases separating them. This CDR3 region has 17 residues. The germline V gene encodes CDR1 MDHEN and CDR2 SYDVKM. Written as DNA, the CDR3 is TGTGCCAGCAGTTCCTCGCAGAGAGTAGCGTCCTACAATGAGCAGTTCTTC. It specifies CASSSSQRVASYNEQFF. The full variable domain, its missing parts supplied by reference TRBV28 and TRBJ2-1, is DVKVTQSSRYLVKRTGEKVFLECVQDMDHENMFWYRQDPGLGLRLIYFSYDVKMKEKGDIPEGYSVSREKKERFSLILESASTNQTSMYLCASSSSQRVASYNEQFFGPGTRLTVL.

The table lists this clonotype with a few counts. The chain employs TRBV7-3 and TRBJ1-1, with 8 positions matching TRBD1. V shed 2 bases, J shed 6 bases, and the junction held 5 bases outside the gene matches. Germline assignment: CDR1 SGHTA and CDR2 FQGTGA. The CDR3 extends over 14 amino acids. In DNA, the CDR3 is TGTGCCAGCAGCTTAGCGGACAGGGAGGCTGAAGCTTTCTTT. Translating gives CASSLADREAEAFF.

This clonotype was counted ten times or more. CDR3: CASTRGGRAGSYNEQFF. The DNA of the CDR3 is TGTGCCAGCACGCGAGGCGGGAGGGCCGGATCCTACAATGAGCAGTTCTTC. The V call is TRBV6-1, the J call TRBJ2-1; 9 positions agree with TRBD2. The V and J ends lost 7 bases and 1 base, in that order; junction bases with no gene match: 11. In germline, CDR1 is MNHNS, CDR2 SASEGT. The CDR3 has 17 residues.

This clonotype came up many times. J is TRBJ2-3 and V is TRBV6-6; weak D call: TRBD1 (5 bases). Looked up from germline, CDR1 is MNHNY and CDR2 is SVGAGI (reference sequence). The length of the CDR3 is 15 residues. Trimming pared 0 bases from V and 4 bases from J, leaving 11 bases between. The CDR3 loop is CASSYSSTRADTQYF. The DNA for the CDR3 is TGTGCCAGCAGTTACTCGTCGACCAGGGCAGATACGCAGTATTTT.

As to this clonotype: This may come from a read error, since a much larger clone is one base off. The conserved final phenylalanine or tryptophan is absent from the CDR3, which likely points to a read error. The V call is TRBV6-1, the J call TRBJ1-5; D gene uncertain. The V gene lost 6 bases and the J gene lost 2 bases, with 20 bases spanning the gap. Per the germline V gene, CDR1 is MNHNS and CDR2 is SASEGT. CDR3 length: 17 amino acids. For the CDR3, the DNA is TGTGCCAGCAGGAAAGGAGGACGGTACGGGGGCAATCAGCCCCAGCATCTT. It translates to CASRKGGRYGGNQPQHL.

This clonotype was found many times. The rearrangement links TRBV27 to TRBJ1-2; 7 bases map to TRBD1. V dropped 5 bases and J dropped 4; count of bases not matched to a gene: 7. The V gene's germline CDR1 is MNHEY and CDR2 SMNVEV (reference sequence). The CDR3 consists of 14 residues. The CDR3 sequence is CASSATGTPYGYTF. As DNA, the CDR3 is TGTGCCAGCAGTGCGACAGGGACTCCCTATGGCTACACCTTC.

A remark on this clonotype: This may be a read error: a much more frequent sequence differs by one nucleotide. The genes are TRBV11-2 and TRBJ2-1; 8 nucleotides agree with TRBD2. The tail of the sequence fits TRBJ2-7 better, so the J call may be wrong. CDR3 length equals 19 residues. CDR1 SGHAT and CDR2 FQNNGV come from the germline V gene. This CDR3 is CASSLPSGRPISSYNEQYF. CDR3 sequence (DNA): TGTGCCAGCAGCTTACCCAGCGGGAGACCCATCAGCTCCTACAATGAGCAGTACTTC.

This clonotype was seen repeatedly, ten times or more. V and J are TRBV7-2 and TRBJ2-1; possibly TRBD2 for D (6 bases). Trimming pared 4 bases from V and 9 bases from J, leaving 13 bases between. The V gene's germline CDR1 is SGHTA and CDR2 FQGNSA. CDR3 size: 13 residues. The DNA of the CDR3 is TGTGCCAGCAGCTGGGGACTCACGGCTGAGCAGTTCTTC. This codes for CASSWGLTAEQFF.

Many counts were recorded for this clonotype. The chain joins TRBV30 to TRBJ2-3; D gene unclear. V was cut by 3 bases and J by 1 base, with 14 bases left in between. The length of the CDR3 is 15 residues. Germline V gene sequence: CDR1 GTSNPN, CDR2 SVGIG (reference sequence). CDR3 DNA sequence: TGTGCCTGGAGCGCGAACCTCATTGGCACAGATACGCAGTATTTT. Translated: CAWSANLIGTDTQYF.

This clonotype has a count of ten or more. This sequence joins TRBV3-1 and TRBJ1-2, with D perhaps TRBD1 (5 bases). CDR3 length: 15 residues. V gave up 1 base and J gave up 2 bases, with 11 bases separating them. The V gene's germline CDR1 is LGHDT and CDR2 YNNKEL (reference sequence). The CDR3 here is CASSQGTQLNYGYTF. CDR3 nucleotides: TGTGCCAGCAGCCAAGGGACACAACTAAACTATGGCTACACCTTC.

V usage is TRBV6-1 and J usage is TRBJ2-1; 7 bases map to TRBD1. The CDR3 length is 15 residues. In germline, CDR1 is MNHNS, CDR2 SASEGT. With V trimmed by 6 bases and J by 6 bases, 11 bases remained unmatched. CDR3 nucleotides: TGTGCCAGCAGCCCCCGGGACAGCACAAGCAATGAGCAGTTCTTC. Amino acids: CASSPRDSTSNEQFF.

This clonotype was detected ten times or more. The gene calls are TRBV20-1 and TRBJ2-7; TRBD2 matches 12 bases. CDR3 length equals 14 residues. CDR1 and CDR2 from the germline V gene are DFQATT and SNEGSKA (reference sequence). J gave up 0 bases and V 6 bases, and 3 bases lay outside the gene matches. CDR3 DNA: TGCAGTGCAAGACTAGCGGGGGTCTCCTACGAGCAGTACTTC. Translated, it gives CSARLAGVSYEQYF.

A few counts support this clonotype. DNA for the CDR3: TGTGCCAGCAGCGCAGATCTTGACAGGGGTGAAGAGCAGTACTTC. It codes for CASSADLDRGEEQYF. V usage is TRBV7-6 and J usage is TRBJ2-7; 8 bases are a match to TRBD1. Germline loops: CDR1 SGHVS, CDR2 FNYEAQ. This CDR3 has 15 amino acids. With 5 bases clipped from V and 7 bases from J, the junction kept 13 bases outside the gene matches.

This clonotype showed up just a few times. The V and J genes are TRBV28 and TRBJ2-1; TRBD2 matches 9 bases. This CDR3 has 16 residues. Germline V lookup: CDR1 MDHEN, CDR2 SYDVKM. With V trimmed by 3 bases and J by 6 bases, 9 bases remained unmatched. The CDR3 loop reads CASSFFAGGPFNEQFF. The CDR3 DNA reads TGTGCCAGCAGTTTCTTCGCGGGAGGGCCGTTCAATGAGCAGTTCTTC.

This clonotype was found many times. The chain combines TRBV27 with TRBJ2-7, with 8 positions matching TRBD2. Trimming at V came to 0 bases and at J to 2 bases, leaving 6 bases not matched to a gene. This CDR3 comprises 16 residues. Germline V lookup: CDR1 MNHEY, CDR2 SMNVEV (reference sequence). In DNA, the CDR3 is TGTGCCAGCAGTTTATCGATAGCGGGAAGAACCTACGAGCAGTACTTC. Residues: CASSLSIAGRTYEQYF.

DNA of the CDR3: TGCGCCAGCAGCCACGGAGTCAGGAGCGGGAGAAGGAATGAGCAGTTCTTC. Residues: CASSHGVRSGRRNEQFF. The chain is built from TRBV4-1 and TRBJ2-1; 8 positions agree with TRBD2. Trimming took 3 bases from V and 7 from J; bases not matched to a gene: 14. The CDR3 runs 17 residues. Germline CDR1 is MGHRA and CDR2 is YSYEKL.

V gene TRBV29-1 combines with J gene TRBJ1-6, with TRBD1 as a possible D gene (5 bases). Germline CDR1 is SQVTM and CDR2 is ANQGSEA. The length of the CDR3 is 13 residues. V lost 6 bases, J lost 2 bases, and 8 bases lay in between. CDR3 nucleotide sequence: TGCAGCGTCGGACATACCTATAATTCACCCCTCCACTTT. As protein: CSVGHTYNSPLHF.

This clonotype came up a few times. This CDR3 reads CASSQQRKQFF. The DNA for the CDR3 is TGCGCCAGCAGCCAACAAAGGAAGCAGTTCTTC. The chain links TRBV4-1 to TRBJ2-1; D gene uncertain. CDR3 size: 11 residues. Germline values: CDR1 MGHRA, CDR2 YSYEKL. V lost 2 bases, J lost 11 bases, and 7 bases lay in between.